This T cell receptor beta chain was recovered during a study of cytomegalovirus exposure and HLA in healthy donors. Study-wide points: The listing of 150 to 200 TCR beta chains classed them as cytomegalovirus-associated. Later analysis identified 15,000 to 20,000 TCR beta sequences associated with HLA alleles, using a false discovery rate threshold of 0.05.

On this clone: What it binds is unknown.

The germline V and J ends were trimmed by 3 bases and 3 bases, with 14 bases remaining between them. The CDR3 spans 15 residues. Per the germline V gene, CDR1 is ENHRY and CDR2 is SYGVKD. The PCR ran on 60 Vbeta and 13 Jbeta primers. Original processing notes: Unique TCR beta chains totaled roughly 79 million in a later count, with approximately 10 million of them shared. Profiling relied on immunoSEQ multiplex PCR, and the TCRdb table lists in-frame clones only, not all of them. V and J calls plus clone size are reproduced from that table; the DNA served to infer D and trimming. This table has 40,000 to 45,000 clones, around three quarters appearing once.

The rearrangement uses TRBV10-3 and TRBJ1-2; a weak D match, TRBD1 (5 bases). Sequencing used PBMCs. This receptor was obtained from a man aged 30 to 45 in good health and CMV-seronegative. For the CDR3, the DNA is TGTGCCATCAGTGAAATGGGGGGTCAGGACTATGGCTACACCTTC. This gives the protein CAISEMGGQDYGYTF.